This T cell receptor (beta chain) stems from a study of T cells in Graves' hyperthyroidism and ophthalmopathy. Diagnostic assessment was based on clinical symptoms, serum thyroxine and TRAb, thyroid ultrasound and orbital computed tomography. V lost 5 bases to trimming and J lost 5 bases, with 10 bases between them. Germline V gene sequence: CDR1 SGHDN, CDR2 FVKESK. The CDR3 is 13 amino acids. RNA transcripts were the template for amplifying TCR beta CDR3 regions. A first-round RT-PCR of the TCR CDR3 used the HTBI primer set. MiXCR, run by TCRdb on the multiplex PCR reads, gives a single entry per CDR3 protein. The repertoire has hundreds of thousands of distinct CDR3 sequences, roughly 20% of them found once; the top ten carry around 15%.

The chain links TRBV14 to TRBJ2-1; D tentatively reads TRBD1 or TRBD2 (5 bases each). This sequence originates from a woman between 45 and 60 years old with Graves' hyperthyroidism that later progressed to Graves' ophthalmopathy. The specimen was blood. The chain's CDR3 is CASSKGPHNEQFF. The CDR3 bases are TGTGCCAGCAGCAAGGGACCGCACAATGAGCAGTTCTTC. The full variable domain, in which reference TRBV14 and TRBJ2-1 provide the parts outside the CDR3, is EAGVTQFPSHSVIEKGQTVTLRCDPISGHDNLYWYRRVMGKEIKFLLHFVKESKQDESGMPNNRFLAERTGGTYSTLKVQPAELEDSGVYFCASSKGPHNEQFFGPGTRLTVL.